This T cell receptor (beta chain) was captured in a study of T cells after yellow fever vaccination. About the research overall: By means of CD3, CD45RA, CCR7 and CD95, the EM, EMRA, CM and Tscm memory subsets were sorted.

This clonotype was recorded many times. Broader study findings: Faster peaking, at day 5 versus 15, marked a secondary response that was weaker. Of the clonotypes, a small share occurred in both CD4 and CD8 compartments.

The CDR3 runs 13 residues. Germline CDR1 DFQATT, CDR2 SNEGSKA (reference sequence). Generation of TCR cDNA used 5'RACE template switching (which added a universal primer site and UMIs). TCRdb processed the 5' RACE reads anew with MiXCR; each CDR3 protein has one entry. The sample has around 56,000 distinct CDR3 sequences; about 5.2% are singletons. The sequence was obtained from a man aged 18-30 years who received the YFV17D yellow fever vaccine. The chain carries TRBV20-1 and TRBJ2-7; D is ambiguous. The sample in question was PBMCs, either bulk or a sorted T-cell subset (CD4+, CD8+, memory, or dextramer-sorted; not recorded which), obtained on the day of the yellow fever booster vaccination. CDR3 region: CSASTDPGYEQYF. DNA for the CDR3: TGCAGCGCATCCACGGACCCTGGCTACGAGCAGTACTTC.